This T cell receptor beta chain was sequenced for a study of T-cell memory formation after mild COVID-19 (TCRdb year 2021). With respect to the entire study: Most TCR sequence clusters were specific to one of the two donors. Two young, previously healthy adult volunteers made up the cohort, one male and one female. T-cell clones expanding and contracting after mild COVID-19 in a couple of donors were tracked by longitudinal TCRalpha and TCRbeta repertoire sequencing.

Instrument on record: Illumina NovaSeq 6000. cDNA libraries for TCRalpha and TCRbeta were prepared by 5'RACE using constant-segment primers, with sample barcodes and unique molecular identifiers added. Trizol reagent was used to extract RNA from every sample. The libraries were amplified in two PCR steps, and the second step added a second sample barcode and Illumina TruSeq adapters. The libraries were sequenced on an Illumina NovaSeq using 2 x 150 bp paired-end reads. The authors' analysis ran thus. Reads were demultiplexed and collapsed into UMI-guided consensus sequences with migec v1.2.7. Using mixcr v2.1.11, UMI consensuses were aligned to TRA and TRB V and J templates and then assembled into clonotypes. A clonotype was counted as expanded or contracted only when both edgeR and NoisET called the clonotype significant, with the noise models trained on biological replicates. For edgeR calls, a false discovery rate-adjusted p below 0.01 and a log2 fold-change threshold of 1 were applied. As an exploratory analysis of dynamics, max-normalized trajectories of the 1000 most abundant clonotypes were examined by PCA with hierarchical clustering. Each responding clone was given a CD4 or CD8 phenotype based on the CD4+ and CD8+ repertoires, which had been sequenced separately. TCRdb passed the public sequencing reads through fastp at Q25 and MiXCR, retaining productive beta sequences. Identical CDR3 protein sequences are pooled into one entry, listed with their most common genes and DNA. These V and J calls originate from TCRdb's pipeline instead of the authors' own analysis. This sample holds roughly 450,000 distinct CDR3 sequences; over 15% were observed only once. In total, the top ten clones hold 12% of the sample.

What the study reported, not specific to this receptor: The detection of some responding clones in pre-infection memory suggests that pre-existing cross-reactive memory T cells joined the SARS-CoV-2 response. Balanced CD4/CD8 phenotypes were observed for clones contracting from day 15 to 85, whereas a bias towards CD4+ was observed for a second wave of clones expanding from day 15 to 37. The study included only a couple of mild cases, and larger cohorts that include severe cases with pre-infection samples were judged to be necessary. Whether the second-wave clones peaking on day 37 were SARS-CoV-2 specific was not confirmed. Contracting CD4+ clones appeared mostly in the CM and EM memory subsets, whereas CD8+ clones were enriched in EMRA.

This clonotype was recorded many times. Its recognized antigen is unknown. No base qualities exist here, and no much larger clone lies one base off it. Ficoll-Paque density gradient centrifugation was used to isolate PBMCs. The sequence derives from an adult woman who had mild COVID-19 (a few samples of this study predate the infection). The sample titles of this study are shuffled in the database, so cell type and time point are left out; the donor was told from shared clones. Sequenced input: PBMCs or a T cell subset sorted from them (not recorded which).

CDR3 loop: CASSLGAPDTQYF. The nucleotide sequence is TGTGCCAGCAGCTTGGGAGCCCCGGATACGCAGTATTTT. The chain employs TRBV7-9 and TRBJ2-3; the D region possibly corresponds to TRBD2 (5 bases align). The V and J ends are trimmed by 3 bases and 6 bases, leaving 10 bases between them. From the germline V gene (reference sequence), CDR1 is SEHNR and CDR2 is FQNEAQ. The CDR3, cysteine through phenylalanine, is 13 amino acids long. Just CDR3 DNA is preserved here, 39 bases in frame from base 1.